This TCR beta chain comes out of a study of blood T cell repertoires in COVID-19 (dated by TCRdb to 2018 to 2020). Describing the broader study: Samples covering the acute and convalescent phases of COVID-19 were provided by collaborators in the United States, Italy and Spain. The material from the prospective study consisted of cDNA or gDNA derived from T cells, B-cell-depleted T cells, or PBMCs. Deeply sampled blood TCRbeta repertoires from subjects exposed to, actively infected with, or recovered from COVID-19 were included in the dataset. A freely available public database, intended as a resource for researchers studying the immune response to SARS-CoV-2, is where the repertoires were released. Samples came from the ongoing ImmuneRACE study (first 160 participants) plus 1,254 subjects from 6 global collaborators. Sample metadata almost always included a de-identified subject ID, COVID-19 status, age in years and sex. Where available, HLA class I and class II types were obtained from metadata supplied by the sample provider rather than from assay-based typing.

The collaborating institutions used their own protocols to collect whole blood in K2EDTA tubes. For TCRbeta analysis, collaborators shipped samples as frozen whole blood, isolated PBMCs, or DNA extracted from either of those sample types. From cysteine to phenylalanine, the CDR3 is 11 amino acids long. This entry keeps only the CDR3 DNA: 33 bases, framed from base 1. CDR1 SGDLS and CDR2 YYNGEE were looked up in the germline V gene. Trimming costs V 0 bases and J 6 bases, and their ends lie 3 bases apart. Paper-wide results and their limitations: Clinical and demographic metadata were provided uncurated, with the amount varying by source and participant.

About this clone: Its antigen is currently not known. No clone much larger than this one lies a single base away; base qualities are absent.

TCRbeta CDR3 regions were amplified from genomic DNA using the immunoSEQ Assay, a bias-controlled multiplex PCR. Per the authors' processing: Nucleated cell counts per sample were estimated from amplification of reference gene primers within the assay. To quantify the absolute abundance of each unique TCRbeta CDR3 rearrangement, sequence reads were collapsed and filtered. For each sample, productive Simpson clonality was calculated as the square root of Simpson's diversity index over productive rearrangements. TCRdb holds this immuneACCESS table with in-frame rearrangements only. Some clones are missing; in checked studies, unresolved V genes explain under half, and the rest has no known cause. The V and J calls and the clone size are those of that table, but D and trimming were determined from the DNA. Counted in this sample were 200,000 to 250,000 clones; around 87% of them appeared once. Approximately 2.9% of the sample belongs to the ten largest clones.

The rearrangement joined TRBV9 to TRBJ2-5; the D gene lacks a confident call. This receptor was identified in a man in his 60s with acute or convalescent COVID-19. Source material: peripheral blood. The DNA reads as follows: TGTGCCAGCAGCGTAGGGCAGACCCAGTACTTC. Its protein product is CASSVGQTQYF.